The 4 T cell receptor beta chains presented below share a single source sample, sequenced in a study of shared clonotypes between healthy human individuals (TCRdb year 2020). The library relied on the immunoSEQ multiplex PCR assay. TCRdb provides this immuneACCESS table in a form limited to in-frame rearrangements. Some clones are lacking; in checked studies, under half of them reflect an unresolved V gene, and why the rest are absent is not known. Present in this sample are some 2.3 million clones, 85% to 95% of which were seen just once. About 0.37% of the sample is held by the ten biggest clonotypes. The sample consisted of naive CD4+ T cells from PBMCs. What the cell subset or site label conveys for this sample: CD45RA+ positively selected. Receptor source: a man younger than 30 in good health. Some clones in this sample may be carry-over from other donors' samples.

This clone was found once. V gene TRBV5-1 combines with J gene TRBJ1-4; tentatively, D is TRBD1 (5 bases). This CDR3 contains 18 residues. CDR1 and CDR2 from the germline V gene are SGHRS and YFSETQ. Trimming took off 4 bases at V and 5 bases at J, with 24 bases between the two ends. The DNA for the CDR3 is TGCGCCAGCAGCCCCAGACAGAGACGACGCGGGACGAATGAAAAACTGTTTTTT. This codes for CASSPRQRRRGTNEKLFF.

The chain carries TRBV2 and TRBJ2-3; D ambiguous. CDR3 length: 14 residues. Germline V gives CDR1 SNHLY, CDR2 FYNNEI. Trimming pared 4 bases from V and 2 bases from J, leaving 10 bases between. The CDR3 is CASSAVGYTDTQYF. Here the CDR3 DNA reads TGTGCCAGCAGTGCTGTGGGGTACACAGATACGCAGTATTTT.

The chain combines TRBV15 with TRBJ2-5, with a weak D call TRBD2 (5 bases). This CDR3 is built from 13 residues. V was cut by 1 base and J by 5 bases, with 8 bases left in between. The germline CDR1 and CDR2 sequences are LNHNV and YYDKDF (reference sequence). The DNA of the CDR3 is TGTGCCACCAGCAGAGGGACTCGGGAGACCCAGTACTTC. It codes for CATSRGTRETQYF.

The chain couples TRBV2 to TRBJ2-7, with 8 nucleotides matching TRBD1. This CDR3 is 15 amino acids long. Per the germline V gene, CDR1 is SNHLY and CDR2 is FYNNEI. The ends lost 6 bases at V and 3 bases at J; junction bases unmatched: 10. The CDR3 DNA follows: TGTGCCAGCAGGGATAGGACAGGGATGTTCTACGAGCAGTACTTC. As protein: CASRDRTGMFYEQYF.